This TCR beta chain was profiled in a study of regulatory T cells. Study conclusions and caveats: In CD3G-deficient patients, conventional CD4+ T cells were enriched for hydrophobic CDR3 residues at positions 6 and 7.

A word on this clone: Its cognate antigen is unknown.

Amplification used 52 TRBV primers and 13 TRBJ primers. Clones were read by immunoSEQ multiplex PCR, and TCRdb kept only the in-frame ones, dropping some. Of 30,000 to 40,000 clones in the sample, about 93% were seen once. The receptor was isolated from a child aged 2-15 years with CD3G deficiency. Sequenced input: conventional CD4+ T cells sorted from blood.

This chain's CDR3 is CASSPAGAMNTEAFF. The CDR3 DNA reads as TGTGCCAGCAGTCCTGCAGGGGCCATGAACACTGAAGCTTTCTTT. V usage is TRBV28 and J usage is TRBJ1-1; tentative D call: TRBD1 (6 bases). CDR1 and CDR2 from the germline V gene are MDHEN and SYDVKM. The ends were cut back, 5 bases at V and 0 bases at J, with 13 bases in the middle. CDR3 length equals 15 residues.